This T cell receptor (beta chain) was captured by sequencing in a study of blood T cells in healthy people across ages. A second 7 to 11 cycle PCR used barcoded and J-beta primers. TCRdb redid the calling of the 5' RACE reads with MiXCR, one entry per CDR3 protein. The sample holds hundreds of thousands of distinct CDR3 sequences; under 65% are singletons and the top ten take roughly 13%. The CDR3 consists of 17 residues. Germline CDR1 reads SGHVS; CDR2 reads FNYEAQ. Unmatched junction bases numbered 15, after V lost 5 bases and J lost 7 bases. Sequencing used blood. The chain employs TRBV7-6 and TRBJ2-1; 9 bases map to TRBD2. This clonotype was sampled from a woman older than 75 in good health. In DNA, the CDR3 is TGTGCCAGCAGCGGTCTGACGCCGGGACTAGCTCAGAATGAGCAGTTCTTC. This encodes CASSGLTPGLAQNEQFF.